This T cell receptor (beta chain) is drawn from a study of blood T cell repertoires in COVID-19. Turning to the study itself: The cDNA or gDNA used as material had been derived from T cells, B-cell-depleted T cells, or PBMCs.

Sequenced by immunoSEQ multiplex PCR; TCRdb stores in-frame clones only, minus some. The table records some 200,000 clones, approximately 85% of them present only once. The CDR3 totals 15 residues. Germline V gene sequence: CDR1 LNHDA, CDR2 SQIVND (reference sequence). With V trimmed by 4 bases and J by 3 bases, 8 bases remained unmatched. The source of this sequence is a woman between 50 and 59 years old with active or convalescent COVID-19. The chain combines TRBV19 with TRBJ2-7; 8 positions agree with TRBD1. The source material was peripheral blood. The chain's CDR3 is CASSRSRDRLYEQYF. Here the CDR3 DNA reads TGTGCCAGTAGTAGATCTCGGGACAGGCTCTACGAGCAGTACTTC.